These T cell receptor beta chains were read from a single sample in a study of T cell responses to AZD1222 COVID-19 vaccine. Assay: immunoSEQ multiplex PCR; the TCRdb copy retains only in-frame clones and omits some. This sample has 140,000 to 150,000 clones, with about nine tenths found just once. The sequencing used peripheral blood, collected 28 days after the second AZD1222 dose. The receptors shown here come from an adult who received the AZD1222 COVID-19 vaccine. CDR3s include the opening cysteine and the closing phenylalanine or tryptophan.

j_gene: TRBJ1-1; v_gene: TRBV7-9; CDR3aa: CASSLFGSGENTEAFF
j_gene: TRBJ1-4; v_gene: TRBV7-2; CDR3aa: CASSLKQGRSEKLFF
j_gene: TRBJ2-1; v_gene: TRBV7-8; CDR3aa: CASSLAQYEATEQFF
j_gene: TRBJ2-7; v_gene: TRBV9; CDR3aa: CASSVEGHSAYEQYF
j_gene: TRBJ2-6; v_gene: TRBV4-3; CDR3aa: CASSQASGSGANVLTF
j_gene: TRBJ2-1; v_gene: TRBV29-1; CDR3aa: CSVEDSGIGYNEQFF
j_gene: TRBJ1-6; v_gene: TRBV7-2; CDR3aa: CASSGRGVNSPLHF
j_gene: TRBJ1-2; v_gene: TRBV19; CDR3aa: CASSIDRQSDGYTF
j_gene: TRBJ2-7; v_gene: TRBV4-3; CDR3aa: CASSQDPGIAYEQYF
j_gene: TRBJ1-1; v_gene: TRBV27; CDR3aa: CASSLWGAGYSTEAFF
j_gene: TRBJ2-1; v_gene: TRBV20-1; CDR3aa: CSASLLASGGQFF
j_gene: TRBJ1-1; v_gene: TRBV18; CDR3aa: CASSPGPLSSTEAFF
j_gene: TRBJ2-7; v_gene: TRBV4-1; CDR3aa: CASSQVGADDPYEQYF
j_gene: TRBJ1-6; v_gene: TRBV7-2; CDR3aa: CASSLVGTGNSPLHF
j_gene: TRBJ2-7; v_gene: TRBV11-3; CDR3aa: CASSHGASTYEQYF
j_gene: TRBJ1-1; v_gene: TRBV9; CDR3aa: CASSVGGTGGALNTEAFF
j_gene: TRBJ1-5; v_gene: TRBV24-1; CDR3aa: CATSGDPAGTGGRGSNVAQHF
j_gene: TRBJ1-1; v_gene: TRBV29-1; CDR3aa: CSTQISQRGEAFF
j_gene: TRBJ1-5; v_gene: TRBV30; CDR3aa: CALDGGSGQPQHF
j_gene: TRBJ1-5; v_gene: TRBV24-1; CDR3aa: CATSVGFGNQPQHF
j_gene: TRBJ1-2; v_gene: TRBV30; CDR3aa: CAWTAGFYGYTF
j_gene: TRBJ1-1; v_gene: TRBV11-2; CDR3aa: CASSLVWRTGPKGAFF
j_gene: TRBJ1-2; v_gene: TRBV4-1; CDR3aa: CASSQDGRYGYTF
j_gene: TRBJ2-6; v_gene: TRBV9; CDR3aa: CASSLDGGLSGANVLTF
j_gene: TRBJ1-2; v_gene: TRBV4-3; CDR3aa: CASSQEVGSTNYGYTF